Following are 32 T cell receptor beta chains from one sample sequenced in a study of T cell responses to AZD1222 COVID-19 vaccine. Some clones are missing from TCRdb's copy, which holds only in-frame ones; the method was immunoSEQ multiplex PCR. The sample has about 160,000 clones; about nine tenths are singletons. Source: peripheral blood, taken on day 0 of AZD1222 vaccination. These receptors were collected from an adult in good health.

This clone is a singleton in its sample. This chain links TRBV18 with TRBJ1-1; a weak D match, TRBD1 (5 bases). Per germline, CDR1 KGHSH and CDR2 LQKENI. V was shortened by 0 bases and J by 4 bases, with 12 bases between the two germline ends. The CDR3 covers 15 residues. CDR3 DNA: TGTGCCAGCTCACCACCGGGACGGGCGGGCACTGAAGCTTTCTTT. As protein: CASSPPGRAGTEAFF.

The CDR3 is CASSLVYPDQPQHF. As DNA, the CDR3 is TGTGCCAGCAGTCTGGTGTATCCGGATCAGCCCCAGCATTTT. The rearrangement links TRBV6-5 to TRBJ1-5; the D is unclear. Per the germline V gene, CDR1 is MNHEY and CDR2 is SVGAGI. Trimming took 5 bases from V and 5 from J, leaving 13 bases between them. The CDR3 has 14 residues.

V usage is TRBV28 and J usage is TRBJ2-2; maybe TRBD1 (7 bases). The CDR3 runs 16 residues. Between the trimmed V and J ends, which lost 3 bases and 2 bases, there was a span of 13 bases. Germline V lookup: CDR1 MDHEN, CDR2 SYDVKM. CDR3 loop: CASSLAGTVNTGELFF. For the CDR3, the DNA is TGTGCCAGCAGTTTGGCGGGGACAGTTAACACCGGGGAGCTGTTTTTT.

This rearrangement joins TRBV5-1 to TRBJ1-1; D remains ambiguous. Germline CDR1 and CDR2: SGHRS and YFSETQ. The CDR3 is 14 amino acids. V was shortened by 0 bases and J by 0 bases, with 6 bases between the two germline ends. CDR3 in amino acids: CASSLAPMNTEAFF. In DNA form, the CDR3 reads TGCGCCAGCAGCTTGGCACCGATGAACACTGAAGCTTTCTTT.

This sequence joins TRBV19 and TRBJ2-2; D is unclear. This CDR3 contains 14 residues. The V end lost 3 bases, the J end lost 4 bases, and 9 bases lay between the germline ends. Germline loops: CDR1 LNHDA, CDR2 SQIVND (reference sequence). The CDR3 DNA reads TGTGCCAGTAGTATCAGAGGAGTCACCGGGGAGCTGTTTTTT. Encoded protein: CASSIRGVTGELFF. The full variable domain, rest sourced from reference TRBV19 and TRBJ2-2, is DGGITQSPKYLFRKEGQNVTLSCEQNLNHDAMYWYRQDPGQGLRLIYYSQIVNDFQKGDIAEGYSVSREKKESFPLTVTSAQKNPTAFYLCASSIRGVTGELFFGEGSRLTVL.

Ten or more counts support this clone. At the DNA level, this CDR3 is encoded by other sequences in the same sample as well. The V gene is TRBV11-2, the J gene TRBJ2-7; the D gene is possibly TRBD2 (5 bases). Germline CDR1 SGHAT, CDR2 FQNNGV. This CDR3 has 14 amino acids. The V end lost 2 bases, the J end lost 0 bases, and 8 bases lay between the germline ends. The CDR3 nucleotides read TGTGCCAGCAGCTTATATGGGAGCTCCTACGAGCAGTACTTC. This codes for CASSLYGSSYEQYF.

This clone was recorded only once. This CDR3 is also generated by other DNA sequences in the sample. The chain combines TRBV7-3 with TRBJ2-7; TRBD2 might be the D (7 bases). CDR3 size: 14 residues. V was clipped by 2 bases and J by 3 bases, with 11 bases between them. CDR1 is SGHTA and CDR2 is FQGTGA in the germline V gene. The CDR3 region has the DNA TGTGCCAGCAGCTTAGGGGGGGCAGGCTACGAGCAGTACTTC. Translating it yields CASSLGGAGYEQYF. Based on the CDR3 plus reference TRBV7-3 and TRBJ2-7, the full variable domain is GAGVSQTPSNKVTEKGKYVELRCDPISGHTALYWYRQSLGQGPEFLIYFQGTGAADDSGLPNDRFFAVRPEGSVSTLKIQRTERGDSAVYLCASSLGGAGYEQYFGPGTRLTVT.

The chain has TRBV5-1 and TRBJ2-5, with 9 bases lining up with TRBD1. CDR3 length: 17 amino acids. CDR1 and CDR2 (germline): SGHRS, YFSETQ. Trimming removed 0 bases from V and 5 bases from J; junction bases left unmatched: 11. The CDR3 loop reads CASSLDPGQGFWETQYF. The CDR3 DNA reads as TGCGCCAGCAGCTTGGACCCAGGACAGGGGTTTTGGGAGACCCAGTACTTC.

As concerns this clone: The junction and the germline gene differ at one end; a read error may be behind it. The V gene is TRBV11-3, the J gene TRBJ2-1, with D unresolved. Germline V gene data show CDR1 as SGHNT and CDR2 as YENEEA. This CDR3 has 11 amino acids. The CDR3: CASSSDNEQFF. The CDR3 nucleotides are TGTGCCAGCAGCTCCGACAATGAGCAGTTCTTC.

This chain joins TRBV5-1 and TRBJ1-2, with 9 bases that match TRBD1. Germline V lookup: CDR1 SGHRS, CDR2 YFSETQ. The length of the CDR3 is 12 residues. Trimming took 7 bases from V and 7 from J; bases not matched to a gene: 5. CDR3 sequence: CASSTGGGGYTF. For the CDR3, the DNA is TGCGCCAGCTCTACAGGGGGCGGTGGCTACACCTTC. The full variable domain, completed using reference TRBV5-1 and TRBJ1-2, is KAGVTQTPRYLIKTRGQQVTLSCSPISGHRSVSWYQQTPGQGLQFLFEYFSETQRNKGNFPGRFSGRQFSNSRSEMNVSTLELGDSALYLCASSTGGGGYTFGSGTRLTVV.

The chain's CDR3 is CASRAGVDTEAFF. The CDR3 bases are TGTGCCAGCAGAGCAGGGGTAGACACTGAAGCTTTCTTT. This chain connects TRBV7-3 to TRBJ1-1, with D perhaps matching TRBD1 (6 bases). Germline V gene sequence: CDR1 SGHTA, CDR2 FQGTGA. Trimming shortened V by 6 bases and J by 3 bases, and 11 bases separated the two germline ends. This CDR3 contains 13 residues.

The chain combines TRBV19 with TRBJ2-1; no clear D. This CDR3 is built from 12 residues. CDR1 and CDR2 from the germline V gene are LNHDA and SQIVND (reference sequence). Trimming removed 5 bases at V and 5 bases at J, with 7 bases between. CDR3 sequence: CASSHRDNEQFF. As DNA, the CDR3 is TGTGCCAGTAGTCACCGGGACAATGAGCAGTTCTTC. Together with reference TRBV19 and TRBJ2-1, the CDR3 gives the full variable domain: DGGITQSPKYLFRKEGQNVTLSCEQNLNHDAMYWYRQDPGQGLRLIYYSQIVNDFQKGDIAEGYSVSREKKESFPLTVTSAQKNPTAFYLCASSHRDNEQFFGPGTRLTVL.

The V call is TRBV5-1, the J call TRBJ2-7, with a tentative D call TRBD1 (5 bases). V was pared by 0 bases and J by 2 bases, with 12 bases between. This CDR3 has 15 residues. The V gene's germline CDR1 is SGHRS and CDR2 YFSETQ. The CDR3 region is CASSLVTGPTYEQYF. CDR3 in DNA: TGCGCCAGCAGCTTGGTAACAGGACCTACCTACGAGCAGTACTTC.

The chain combines TRBV7-9 with TRBJ1-2; D is possibly TRBD1 (6 bases). With 10 bases removed from V and 7 bases from J, the gap between germline ends came to 25 bases. This CDR3 is 15 amino acids long. CDR1 and CDR2 from the germline V gene are SEHNR and FQNEAQ (reference sequence). CDR3 in amino acids: CATTKGQGRVGGYTF. CDR3 DNA: TGTGCCACCACCAAAGGGCAGGGGCGGGTTGGTGGCTACACCTTC.

A few counts support this clone. This chain uses TRBV4-3 with TRBJ1-5, with a tentative D call TRBD1 (5 bases). Germline CDR1 is LGHNA and CDR2 is YSLEER. V lost 4 bases to trimming and J lost 5 bases, with 12 bases between them. The length of the CDR3 is 14 residues. This CDR3 is CASSLGQSDQPQHF. Here the CDR3 DNA reads TGCGCCAGCAGCCTAGGACAATCGGATCAGCCCCAGCATTTT.

This chain joins TRBV6-2 or TRBV6-3 and TRBJ1-1; D not certain. This CDR3 spans 14 amino acids. Germline V gene sequence: CDR1 MNHEY, CDR2 SVGEGT. The germline V and J ends were trimmed by 5 bases and 1 base, with 11 bases remaining between them. CDR3: CASSHGARNTEAFF. CDR3 sequence (DNA): TGTGCCAGCAGTCACGGCGCGAGGAACACTGAAGCTTTCTTT.

The chain has TRBV19 and TRBJ2-7; TRBD2 aligns across 14 bases. Trimming at V came to 7 bases and at J to 4 bases, leaving 9 bases not matched to a gene. This CDR3 region has 16 residues. In germline, CDR1 is LNHDA, CDR2 SQIVND (reference sequence). This CDR3 is CASTTTSGGAGYEQYF. In DNA, the CDR3 is TGTGCCAGTACCACGACTAGCGGGGGGGCCGGTTACGAGCAGTACTTC.

This sequence joins TRBV4-2 and TRBJ1-5; 9 nucleotides agree with TRBD1. J lost 6 bases, V lost 1 base, and 7 bases had no gene match. Germline V CDR1 and CDR2: LGHNA, YNFKEQ. The CDR3 contains 16 residues. The CDR3 is CASSQAGTGSGQPQHF. The CDR3 region has the DNA TGTGCCAGCAGCCAAGCCGGGACAGGGTCGGGTCAGCCCCAGCATTTT.

V is TRBV11-2 and J is TRBJ2-7; weak D call: TRBD1 (5 bases). The length of the CDR3 is 14 residues. Trimming stripped 5 bases from V and 0 bases from J, with 11 bases between. Per germline, CDR1 SGHAT and CDR2 FQNNGV. The CDR3 DNA sequence: TGTGCCAGCAGCCAACAACAGGACTCCTACGAGCAGTACTTC. Amino acid sequence: CASSQQQDSYEQYF. Filled out from reference TRBV11-2 and TRBJ2-7, the complete variable domain reads EAGVAQSPRYKIIEKRQSVAFWCNPISGHATLYWYQQILGQGPKLLIQFQNNGVVDDSQLPKDRFSAERLKGVDSTLKIQPAKLEDSAVYLCASSQQQDSYEQYFGPGTRLTVT.

The V call is TRBV19, the J call TRBJ1-1; D not resolved. V dropped 1 base and J dropped 11 bases, with 14 bases sitting between them. This CDR3 has 13 amino acids. The germline V gene encodes CDR1 LNHDA and CDR2 SQIVND (reference sequence). For the CDR3, the DNA is TGTGCCAGTAGTATAGCGGAAGGTCAGAGGGCTTTCTTT. It is translated as CASSIAEGQRAFF.

The chain uses TRBV29-1 and TRBJ1-1; D remains unclear. This CDR3 has 12 residues. Per the germline V gene, CDR1 is SQVTM and CDR2 is ANQGSEA. V was trimmed by 4 bases and J by 1 base, leaving 7 bases between them. The CDR3 is CSVGQRNTEAFF. CDR3 nucleotides: TGCAGCGTTGGGCAGAGGAACACTGAAGCTTTCTTT.

CDR3 region: CAISDGPEAGYTF. Written as DNA, the CDR3 is TGTGCCATCAGTGATGGCCCGGAGGCCGGCTACACCTTC. The chain carries TRBV10-3 and TRBJ1-2; D is ambiguous. This CDR3 contains 13 residues. From germline, CDR1 is ENHRY and CDR2 SYGVKD. V was cut by 3 bases and J by 8 bases, with 13 bases left in between.

The chain combines TRBV19 with TRBJ2-7; D uncertain. V shed 0 bases and J shed 3 bases, with 9 bases lying between them. This CDR3 is 14 amino acids long. Germline CDR1 and CDR2: LNHDA and SQIVND (reference sequence). The CDR3: CASSIESSYYEQYF. Written as DNA, the CDR3 is TGTGCCAGTAGTATAGAAAGTAGTTACTACGAGCAGTACTTC.

This chain joins TRBV6-5 and TRBJ2-2; D gene unclear. With 10 bases removed from V and 2 bases from J, the gap between germline ends came to 8 bases. Germline V gene lookup returns CDR1 MNHEY and CDR2 SVGAGI. This CDR3 has 12 amino acids. This chain's CDR3 is CATRRNTGELFF. The CDR3 coding sequence is TGTGCCACTCGTCGTAACACCGGGGAGCTGTTTTTT.

This clone was counted once. V gene TRBV3-1 (or the pseudogene TRBV3-2) combines with J gene TRBJ2-7; 8 nucleotides line up with TRBD2. The ends lost 8 bases at V and 3 bases at J; junction bases unmatched: 6. CDR3 length: 13 amino acids. Germline V lookup: CDR1 LGHDT, CDR2 YNNKEL (reference sequence). The CDR3 loop reads CASGTGGGYEQYF. CDR3 coding DNA: TGTGCCAGCGGGACCGGGGGGGGCTACGAGCAGTACTTC.

The CDR3 region is CASSDRRYNYGYTF. CDR3 in DNA: TGTGCCAGCAGTGACCGGCGGTATAACTATGGCTACACCTTC. This chain links TRBV25-1 with TRBJ1-2; D is undetermined. The germline gives CDR1 MGHDK, CDR2 SYGVNS. This CDR3 contains 14 residues. The V end lost 3 bases, the J end lost 1 base, and 9 bases lay between the germline ends.

This CDR3 reads CASSPGGQLYNEQFF. CDR3 coding DNA: TGTGCCAGCTCACCCGGGGGACAGCTTTACAATGAGCAGTTCTTC. The chain carries TRBV18 and TRBJ2-1, with D maybe TRBD1 (7 bases). V gave up 3 bases and J gave up 4 bases, with 13 bases separating them. From germline, CDR1 is KGHSH and CDR2 LQKENI. The CDR3 runs to 15 residues.

The chain has TRBV30 and TRBJ1-2; D gene uncertain. Trimming shortened V by 3 bases and J by 4 bases, and 12 bases separated the two germline ends. CDR1 GTSNPN and CDR2 SVGIG come from the germline V gene (reference sequence). This CDR3 is built from 13 residues. The CDR3 reads CAWRDGVGYGYTF. The CDR3 DNA reads TGTGCCTGGAGGGATGGTGTAGGCTATGGCTACACCTTC.

The rearrangement links TRBV18 to TRBJ2-2, with unresolved D. The germline gives CDR1 KGHSH, CDR2 LQKENI. The CDR3 contains 13 residues. Trimming stripped 2 bases from V and 2 bases from J, with 3 bases between. The CDR3 coding sequence is TGTGCCAGCTCACCATTAAACACCGGGGAGCTGTTTTTT. It yields the protein CASSPLNTGELFF.

This clone was detected only once. The chain combines TRBV3-1 (or the pseudogene TRBV3-2) with TRBJ1-1; maybe TRBD1 (6 bases). The CDR3 consists of 12 residues. Germline lookup yields CDR1 LGHDT and CDR2 YNNKEL (reference sequence). The ends were cut back, 0 bases at V and 11 bases at J, with 10 bases in the middle. For the CDR3, the DNA is TGTGCCAGCAGCCAAGAGGGGGCCGATGCTTTCTTT. Protein product: CASSQEGADAFF.

CDR3 loop: CASSLGAEAFF. In nucleotides, the CDR3 is TGTGCCAGCAGCTTAGGTGCTGAAGCTTTCTTT. V usage is TRBV11-2 and J usage is TRBJ1-1; D is uncertain. Germline assignment: CDR1 SGHAT and CDR2 FQNNGV. Trimming removed 1 base at V and 6 bases at J, with 3 bases between. The CDR3 covers 11 residues.

The V call is TRBV27, the J call TRBJ2-7; 9 nucleotides match TRBD1. CDR1 and CDR2 (germline): MNHEY, SMNVEV (reference sequence). After removal of 3 bases from V and 2 bases from J, the junction contained 23 bases not matched to a gene. This CDR3 has 21 amino acids. The CDR3 loop reads CASSFGRFVNEQGAVTYEQYF. The CDR3 bases are TGTGCCAGCAGTTTCGGTCGGTTCGTAAACGAACAGGGGGCGGTAACCTACGAGCAGTACTTC.